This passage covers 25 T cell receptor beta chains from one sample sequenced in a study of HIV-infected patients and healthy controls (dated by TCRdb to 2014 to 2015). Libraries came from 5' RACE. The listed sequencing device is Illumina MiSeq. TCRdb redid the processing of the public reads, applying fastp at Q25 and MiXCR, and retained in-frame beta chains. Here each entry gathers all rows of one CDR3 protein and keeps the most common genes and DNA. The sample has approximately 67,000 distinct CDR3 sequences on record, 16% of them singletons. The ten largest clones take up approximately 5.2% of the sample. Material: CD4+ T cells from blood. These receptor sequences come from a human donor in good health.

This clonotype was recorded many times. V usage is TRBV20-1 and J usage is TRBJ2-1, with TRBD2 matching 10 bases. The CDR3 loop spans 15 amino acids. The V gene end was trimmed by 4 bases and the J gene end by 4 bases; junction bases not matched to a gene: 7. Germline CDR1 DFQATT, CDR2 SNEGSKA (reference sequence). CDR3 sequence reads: CSAMLAGGYYNEQFF. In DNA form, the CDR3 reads TGCAGTGCTATGTTAGCGGGAGGTTATTACAATGAGCAGTTCTTC.

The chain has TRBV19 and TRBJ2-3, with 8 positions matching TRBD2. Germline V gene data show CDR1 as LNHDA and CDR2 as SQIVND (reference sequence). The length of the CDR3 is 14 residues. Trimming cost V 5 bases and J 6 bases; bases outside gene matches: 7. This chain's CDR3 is CASSRASGLDTQYF. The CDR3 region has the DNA TGTGCCAGTAGTCGCGCTAGCGGGCTTGATACGCAGTATTTT.

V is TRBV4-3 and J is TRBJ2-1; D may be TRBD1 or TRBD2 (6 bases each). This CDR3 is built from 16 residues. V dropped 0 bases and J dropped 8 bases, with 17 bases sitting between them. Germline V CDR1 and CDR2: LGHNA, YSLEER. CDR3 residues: CASSQEKGGIRDEQFF. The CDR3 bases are TGCGCCAGCAGCCAAGAAAAAGGGGGGATCCGAGATGAGCAGTTCTTC.

Here the CDR3 reads CSAGGGLNTGELFF. The CDR3 DNA reads as TGCAGTGCGGGCGGGGGGTTAAACACCGGGGAGCTGTTTTTT. The genes are TRBV20-1 and TRBJ2-2; 8 nucleotides match TRBD2. Per germline, CDR1 DFQATT and CDR2 SNEGSKA (reference sequence). The CDR3 sequence is 14 residues long. The trim removed 6 bases at V and 2 bases at J, leaving 5 bases unmatched.

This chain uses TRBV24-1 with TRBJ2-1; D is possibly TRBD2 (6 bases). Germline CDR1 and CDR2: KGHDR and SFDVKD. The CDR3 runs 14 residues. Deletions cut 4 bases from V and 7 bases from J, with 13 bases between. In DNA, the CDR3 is TGTGCCACCAGTGACCCGACTAGGAGGAATGAGCAGTTCTTC. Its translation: CATSDPTRRNEQFF.

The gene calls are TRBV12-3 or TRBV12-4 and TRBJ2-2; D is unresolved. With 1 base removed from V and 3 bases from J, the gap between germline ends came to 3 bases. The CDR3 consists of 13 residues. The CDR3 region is CASSLVDTGELFF. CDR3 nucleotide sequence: TGTGCCAGCAGTTTAGTCGACACCGGGGAGCTGTTTTTT.

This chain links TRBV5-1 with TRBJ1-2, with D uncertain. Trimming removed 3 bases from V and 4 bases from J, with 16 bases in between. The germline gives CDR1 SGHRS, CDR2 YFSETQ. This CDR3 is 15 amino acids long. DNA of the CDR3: TGCGCCAGCAGCTCTGGGAACAGTCGGAGCTATGGCTACACCTTC. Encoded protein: CASSSGNSRSYGYTF.

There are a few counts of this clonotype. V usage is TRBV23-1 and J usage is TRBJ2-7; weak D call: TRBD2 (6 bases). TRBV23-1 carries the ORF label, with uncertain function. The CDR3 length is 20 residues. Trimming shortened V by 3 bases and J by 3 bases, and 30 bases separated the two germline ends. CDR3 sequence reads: CASSQRLKAGEGPGRYEQYF. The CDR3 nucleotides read TGCGCCAGCAGTCAGAGGTTGAAAGCGGGTGAAGGGCCCGGGCGCTACGAGCAGTACTTC.

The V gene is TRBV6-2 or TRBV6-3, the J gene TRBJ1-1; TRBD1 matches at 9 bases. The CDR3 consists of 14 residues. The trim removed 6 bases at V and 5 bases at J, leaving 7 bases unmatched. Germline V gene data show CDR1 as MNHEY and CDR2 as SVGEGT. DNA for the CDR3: TGTGCCAGCAGACTTACAGGGGGCAAGACTGAAGCTTTCTTT. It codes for CASRLTGGKTEAFF.

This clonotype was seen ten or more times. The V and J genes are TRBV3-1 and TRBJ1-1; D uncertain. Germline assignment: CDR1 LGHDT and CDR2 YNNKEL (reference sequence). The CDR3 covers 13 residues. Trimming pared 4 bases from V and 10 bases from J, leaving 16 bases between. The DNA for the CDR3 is TGTGCCAGCAGCCGAAGCGGGTCCGGCGGAGCTTTCTTT. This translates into CASSRSGSGGAFF.

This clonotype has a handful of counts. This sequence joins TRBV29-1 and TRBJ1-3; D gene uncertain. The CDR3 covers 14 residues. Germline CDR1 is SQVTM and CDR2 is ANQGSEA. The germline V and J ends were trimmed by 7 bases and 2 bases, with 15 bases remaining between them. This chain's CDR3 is CSAQSRYTGNTIYF. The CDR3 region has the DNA TGCAGCGCACAGAGTCGTTACACTGGAAACACCATATATTTT. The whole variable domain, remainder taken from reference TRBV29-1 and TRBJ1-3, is SAVISQKPSRDICQRGTSLTIQCQVDSQVTMMFWYRQQPGQSLTLIATANQGSEATYESGFVIDKFPISRPNLTFSTLTVSNMSPEDSSIYLCSAQSRYTGNTIYFGEGSWLTVV.

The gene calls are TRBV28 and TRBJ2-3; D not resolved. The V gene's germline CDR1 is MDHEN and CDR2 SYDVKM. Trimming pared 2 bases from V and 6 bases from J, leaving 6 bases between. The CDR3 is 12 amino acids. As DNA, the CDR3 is TGTGCCAGCAGTTTAGTGCGGGATACGCAGTATTTT. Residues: CASSLVRDTQYF.

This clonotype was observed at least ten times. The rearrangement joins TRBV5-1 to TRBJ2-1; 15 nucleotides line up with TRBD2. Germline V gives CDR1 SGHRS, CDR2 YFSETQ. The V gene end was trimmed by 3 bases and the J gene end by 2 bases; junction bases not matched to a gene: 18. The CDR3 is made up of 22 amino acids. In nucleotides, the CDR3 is TGCGCCAGCAGCTCCGGTCCCGGGACTAGCGGGGGGCCTCCTCTCGCCTACAATGAGCAGTTCTTC. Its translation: CASSSGPGTSGGPPLAYNEQFF.

The CDR3 DNA follows: TGTGCCAGTCTACCCCCACAGACCGGGGCCAACGTCCTGACTTTC. Encoded protein: CASLPPQTGANVLTF. The V and J genes are TRBV6-2 or TRBV6-3 and TRBJ2-6; D unclear. Germline assignment: CDR1 MNHEY and CDR2 SVGEGT. This CDR3 is built from 15 residues. V shed 9 bases and J shed 4 bases, with 16 bases lying between them.

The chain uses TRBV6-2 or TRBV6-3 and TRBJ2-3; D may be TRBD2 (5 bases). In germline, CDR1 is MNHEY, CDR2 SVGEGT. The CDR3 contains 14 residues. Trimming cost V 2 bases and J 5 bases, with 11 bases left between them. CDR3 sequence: CASSYRLAEDTQYF. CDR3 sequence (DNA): TGTGCCAGCAGTTACCGCCTAGCCGAAGATACGCAGTATTTT.

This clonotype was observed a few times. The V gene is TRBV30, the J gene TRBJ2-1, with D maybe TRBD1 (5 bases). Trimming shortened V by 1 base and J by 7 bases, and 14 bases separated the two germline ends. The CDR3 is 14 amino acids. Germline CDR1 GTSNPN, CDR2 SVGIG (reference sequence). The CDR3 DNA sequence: TGTGCCTGGAGTGCAGGGCGAGTATCGAATGAGCAGTTCTTC. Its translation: CAWSAGRVSNEQFF.

The CDR3 protein is CASSVQGISNNEQFF. CDR3 bases: TGTGCCAGCAGTGTACAGGGAATTTCTAACAATGAGCAGTTCTTC. The chain couples TRBV2 to TRBJ2-1; possible D gene TRBD1, 6 bases. Germline V gene lookup returns CDR1 SNHLY and CDR2 FYNNEI. The CDR3 runs to 15 residues. The V end was cut by 4 bases, the J end by 5 bases, with 15 bases between.

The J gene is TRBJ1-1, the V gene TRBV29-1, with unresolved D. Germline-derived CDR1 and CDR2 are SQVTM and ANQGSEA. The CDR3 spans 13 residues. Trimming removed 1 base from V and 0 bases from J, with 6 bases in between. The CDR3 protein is CSVEGRMNTEAFF. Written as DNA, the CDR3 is TGCAGCGTTGAAGGGAGAATGAACACTGAAGCTTTCTTT.

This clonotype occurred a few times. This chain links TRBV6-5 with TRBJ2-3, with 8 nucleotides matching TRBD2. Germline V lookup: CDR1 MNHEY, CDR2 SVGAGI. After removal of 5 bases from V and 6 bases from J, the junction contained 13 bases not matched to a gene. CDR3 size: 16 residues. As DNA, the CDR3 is TGTGCCAGCAGTCGACCTCTAAGCGGGAGTTTGGATACGCAGTATTTT. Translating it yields CASSRPLSGSLDTQYF.

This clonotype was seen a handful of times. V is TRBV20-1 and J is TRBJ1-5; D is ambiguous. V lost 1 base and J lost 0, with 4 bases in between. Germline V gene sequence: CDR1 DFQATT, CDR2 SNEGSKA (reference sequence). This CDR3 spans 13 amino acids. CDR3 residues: CSARGNSNQPQHF. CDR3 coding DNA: TGCAGTGCTAGAGGGAATAGCAATCAGCCCCAGCATTTT.

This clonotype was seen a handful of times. CDR3 region: CASSPFQGSSQETQYF. The DNA of the CDR3 is TGTGCCAGCTCACCTTTCCAGGGCAGCTCCCAAGAGACCCAGTACTTC. J is TRBJ2-5 and V is TRBV18; D might be TRBD1 (5 bases). Trimming removed 3 bases from V and 1 base from J, with 15 bases in between. The germline CDR1 and CDR2 sequences are KGHSH and LQKENI. The CDR3 consists of 16 residues.

As DNA, the CDR3 is TGTGCCAGCAGCCGTAGCGGGAGCAGAAACATTCAGTACTTC. Translated, it gives CASSRSGSRNIQYF. The V call is TRBV21-1, the J call TRBJ2-4; the D call TRBD2 from the table was never checked on the DNA. TRBV21-1 is a listed pseudogene. This CDR3 has 14 amino acids.

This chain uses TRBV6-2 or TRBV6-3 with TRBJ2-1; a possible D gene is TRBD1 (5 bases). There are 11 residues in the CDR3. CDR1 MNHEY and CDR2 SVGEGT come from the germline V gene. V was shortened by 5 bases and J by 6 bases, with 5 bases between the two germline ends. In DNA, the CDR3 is TGTGCCAGCAGTGACAGCAATGAGCAGTTCTTC. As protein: CASSDSNEQFF.

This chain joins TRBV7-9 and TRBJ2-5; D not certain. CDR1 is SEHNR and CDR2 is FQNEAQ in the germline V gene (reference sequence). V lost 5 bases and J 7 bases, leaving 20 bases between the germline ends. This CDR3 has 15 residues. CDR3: CASSPRRDSWVTQYF. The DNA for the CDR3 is TGTGCCAGCAGCCCCCGACGTGATAGCTGGGTGACCCAGTACTTC.

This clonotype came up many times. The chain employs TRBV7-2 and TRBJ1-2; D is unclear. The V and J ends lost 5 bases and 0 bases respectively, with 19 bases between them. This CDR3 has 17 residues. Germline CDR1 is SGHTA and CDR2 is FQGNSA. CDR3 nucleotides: TGTGCCAGCAGCCCGACTAGGGCAGGTCGGGCTAACTATGGCTACACCTTC. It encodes CASSPTRAGRANYGYTF.